Listed below are T cell receptor beta chains from one sample, sequenced in a study of blood T cell repertoires in COVID-19. Repertoires were generated with immunoSEQ multiplex PCR, while TCRdb's copy carries only in-frame clones and drops some. The data contain tens of thousands of clones, 83% of them singletons. Sequencing was done on a sample of peripheral blood. The receptors originated from a young man with COVID-19, enrolled during active disease. The CDR3 runs from the conserved cysteine through the conserved F or W. D genes are given only for firm matches.

-	TRBV28	CASSLGFGGVSGYGYTF
-	TRBV7-2	CASSYSGGQGKNIQYF
-	TRBV5-1	CASSQGSSYEQYF
-	TRBV28	CASSPAGGKGGQPQHF
-	TRBV5-4	CASSGRLGYNEQFF
TRBD2	TRBV12-3/TRBV12-4	CASRGLADNEQFF
TRBD2	TRBV28	CASSPVAGYNEQFF
TRBD1	TRBV29-1	CSVDGTGAPSEQYF
-	TRBV14	CASSQARSPGGYTF
-	TRBV28	CASTTSTDTQYF
TRBD1	TRBV25-1	CASSGGTAVTEAFF
TRBD2	TRBV28	CASSIAGGTSYNEQFF
TRBD1	TRBV5-1	CASSLGQGAASYEQYF
-	TRBV24-1	CATSESQGPSEKLFF
-	TRBV7-2	CASSLGSQGVAFF
TRBD1	TRBV18	CASSPGTGANTGELFF
-	TRBV7-9	CASSSVYEQYF
-	TRBV30	CACQGHGYTF
-	TRBV6-6	CASSYGRGVGNYGYTF
-	TRBV6-6	CASSPWAGVVDGYTF
-	TRBV10-3	CAISEPRGTGELFF
TRBD1	TRBV6-5	CASRRTGDFNEKLFF
-	TRBV10-3	CAISESEQGGGYTF
TRBD2	TRBV10-3	CAIGGTSEQFF
-	TRBV14	CASSQDLSYEQYF
-	TRBV5-1	CASAGGASMNTEAFF
-	TRBV5-6	CASSLGQGYTDTQYF
TRBD2	TRBV7-9	CASSLTSGRVYEQYF
TRBD1	TRBV29-1	CSVGSSGTGPGYTF
-	TRBV19	CASSGQNREGIQPQHF
TRBD1	TRBV18	CASYRDRGNTEAFF
-	TRBV27	CASRRDTEAFF
TRBD2	TRBV18	CASSPQTSGLQETQYF
-	TRBV11-3	CASSQLSTGELFF
-	TRBV19	CASSIGNPGKDYGYTF
-	TRBV30	CAWSTGGGQPQHF
-	TRBV5-4	CASSLWGGSGNTIYF
-	TRBV11-1	CASSLVFSSYEQYF
-	TRBV6-5	CASTPTWGGGETQYF
TRBD1	TRBV10-3	CASQGVSAEAFF
-	TRBV5-8	CASDDSYPNTEAFF
-	TRBV2	CASSVKTWGANVLTF
-	TRBV6-6	CASSYSAFSYNEQFF
TRBD1	TRBV15	CATSHLGGREQYF
-	TRBV12-3/TRBV12-4	CASSFQGNYGYTF